The T cell receptor beta chain described here comes from a study of technical replicates of blood from a handful of donors (dated by TCRdb to the late 2010s). The library was produced with the immunoSEQ multiplex PCR assay. TCRdb took this table from immuneACCESS and kept in-frame rearrangements with V and J called. Such tables lack part of the clones; where checked against another copy, unresolved V genes explain under half of the gap, and the rest is unexplained. Present in this sample are tens of thousands of clones, approximately 96% of which were seen just once. The ten largest clones take up nearly 0.2% of the sample. Comment on this clone: The specificity of this receptor is unknown. No base-level quality is on record; no much larger clone is a single base apart.

For this chain, trimming is 6 bases at the V end and 4 bases at the J end, and the number of junction bases without a gene match is 8. CDR1 and CDR2 are drawn from the germline V gene (reference sequence): MNHNY, SVGAGI. CDR3 length: 14 amino acids, cysteine to phenylalanine. Only CDR3 DNA remains: 42 bases, in frame from the first base. Input material: T cells isolated from PBMCs. The rearrangement joined TRBV6-6 to TRBJ1-2; 7 of the junction bases match TRBD1. The sequence was collected from a human donor in good health. This receptor has the CDR3 CASSRRQGVYGYTF. The DNA sequence reads TGTGCCAGCAGCCGTCGACAGGGCGTCTATGGCTACACCTTC.